The next 24 T cell receptor beta chains were all read from a single sample in a study of CXCR3-negative and CXCR3-positive naive CD8 T cells. UMI labels and 5' RACE were used to prepare the TRB cDNA libraries. TCRdb processed the 5' RACE reads again and assigns one entry to each CDR3 protein, with no DNA. The table for this sample gives 45,000 or so distinct CDR3 sequences. The sample was memory CD8+ T cells from blood. The receptor set was obtained from a human donor in good health. Some clones in this sample may be carry-over from other donors' samples.

The chain is built from TRBV10-3 and TRBJ1-6; the D call from TCRdb, TRBD1, cannot be confirmed without DNA. This CDR3 spans 15 amino acids. Germline assignment: CDR1 ENHRY and CDR2 SYGVKD. CDR3 residues: CAISDGDDRYSPLHF.

The chain has TRBV28 and TRBJ2-5; lacking DNA, the TRBD1 call made by TCRdb goes unchecked. Per the germline V gene, CDR1 is MDHEN and CDR2 is SYDVKM. The CDR3 sequence is 14 residues long. CDR3 sequence reads: CASSTDRGRETQYF.

V usage is TRBV27 and J usage is TRBJ2-7. Per germline, CDR1 MNHEY and CDR2 SMNVEV (reference sequence). This CDR3 is built from 11 residues. The CDR3 protein is CASRGLYVQYF.

The rearrangement links TRBV6-6 to TRBJ2-1. CDR3 length: 12 amino acids. The germline CDR1 and CDR2 sequences are MNHNY and SVGAGI (reference sequence). The CDR3: CASTYYLAEQFF.

This chain connects TRBV20-1 to TRBJ1-1. Looked up from germline, CDR1 is DFQATT and CDR2 is SNEGSKA (reference sequence). The CDR3 runs to 14 residues. Here the CDR3 reads CSARATGFDTEAFF.

The chain recombines TRBV7-8 with TRBJ2-1; TCRdb returns TRBD1, unconfirmable since there is no DNA. The CDR3 consists of 15 residues. Germline V lookup: CDR1 SGHVS, CDR2 FQNEAQ. The CDR3 loop reads CDSSSGANVYNEQFF.

The V call is TRBV19, the J call TRBJ1-1; TCRdb indicates TRBD1, and absent DNA this call remains unverified. This CDR3 spans 13 amino acids. Per germline, CDR1 LNHDA and CDR2 SQIVND (reference sequence). CDR3 in amino acids: CASSIRENTEAFF.

V gene TRBV21-1 combines with J gene TRBJ2-2; the TCRdb D gene call, TRBD2, has no DNA to confirm it. TRBV21-1 is a pseudogene segment. The CDR3 loop spans 15 amino acids. The chain's CDR3 is CASIGPRGATGELFF.

The rearrangement links TRBV7-6 to TRBJ1-5. The CDR3 has 14 residues. Per the germline V gene, CDR1 is SGHVS and CDR2 is FNYEAQ. CDR3: CASSLGTVDQPQHF.

This chain connects TRBV6-5 to TRBJ2-5; no DNA is available, so the TRBD2 call from TCRdb remains unchecked. Germline CDR1 reads MNHEY; CDR2 reads SVGAGI. The CDR3 consists of 15 residues. CDR3 amino acids: CASSPQGPDLGTQYF.

The V and J genes are TRBV4-1 and TRBJ2-1; TCRdb reports TRBD1, a call that lacks DNA to check it against. Per the germline V gene, CDR1 is MGHRA and CDR2 is YSYEKL. The CDR3 runs to 15 residues. The CDR3 sequence is CASSQERGGGNEQFF.

This clonotype ranks as medium-sized in terms of frequency. V and J are TRBV12-3 or TRBV12-4 and TRBJ1-3. This CDR3 comprises 15 residues. Here the CDR3 reads CASSLSELSGNTIYF.

This rearrangement joins TRBV4-2 to TRBJ2-1. Germline V gene data show CDR1 as LGHNA and CDR2 as YNFKEQ. The CDR3 sequence is 15 residues long. The CDR3: CASIPEFSSYNEQFF.

This chain joins TRBV20-1 and TRBJ2-7. CDR3 size: 12 residues. Germline V gives CDR1 DFQATT, CDR2 SNEGSKA (reference sequence). The CDR3 loop is CSASLITYEQYF.

This chain links TRBV7-9 with TRBJ2-3; the D gene TCRdb calls, TRBD2, cannot be checked with no DNA. The CDR3 consists of 17 residues. Germline CDR1 SEHNR, CDR2 FQNEAQ (reference sequence). The CDR3 sequence: CASSREATSGNSDTQYF.

The chain's CDR3 is CASSLGLAGTDTQYF. This chain joins TRBV28 and TRBJ2-3; no DNA is available, so the TRBD2 call from TCRdb remains unchecked. Germline lookup yields CDR1 MDHEN and CDR2 SYDVKM. The CDR3 is 15 residues long.

The gene calls are TRBV7-9 and TRBJ1-6. CDR3 length: 15 amino acids. The germline V gene has CDR1 SEHNR and CDR2 FQNEAQ (reference sequence). Here the CDR3 reads CASSFDGRVNSPLHF.

The gene calls are TRBV27 and TRBJ1-4; there is no DNA to check the TCRdb D call of TRBD1. CDR1 and CDR2 from the germline V gene are MNHEY and SMNVEV (reference sequence). There are 16 residues in the CDR3. This CDR3 reads CASSLSRGRGIEKLFF.

CDR3 in amino acids: CASRKEDYNEQFF. This chain links TRBV5-8 with TRBJ2-1. The CDR3 covers 13 residues. CDR1 is SGHTS, CDR2 YDEGEE, per germline.

V gene TRBV25-1 combines with J gene TRBJ1-1; with no DNA, the TCRdb D assignment of TRBD1 cannot be verified. The CDR3 loop spans 16 amino acids. Germline values: CDR1 MGHDK, CDR2 SYGVNS. The CDR3 here is CASSSPYRRLGTEAFF.

The J gene is TRBJ2-1, the V gene TRBV20-1; TCRdb's D call of TRBD2 is untestable without DNA. CDR3 size: 17 residues. The germline V gene has CDR1 DFQATT and CDR2 SNEGSKA (reference sequence). The CDR3 is CSATTGLAGWSYNEQFF.

The V call is TRBV12-3 or TRBV12-4, the J call TRBJ2-1; TCRdb's D call, TRBD1, is unchecked because there is no DNA. The CDR3 consists of 15 residues. CDR3 sequence: CASRPRDTSYNEQFF.

The chain uses TRBV20-1 and TRBJ1-4. CDR1 is DFQATT and CDR2 is SNEGSKA in the germline V gene (reference sequence). The CDR3 consists of 16 residues. This CDR3 reads CSARKVVDGLHEKLFF.

This chain connects TRBV29-1 to TRBJ1-1; TCRdb indicates TRBD1, and absent DNA this call remains unverified. This CDR3 contains 15 residues. The germline V gene encodes CDR1 SQVTM and CDR2 ANQGSEA. CDR3 loop: CSALPSMGAWTEAFF. Based on the CDR3 plus reference TRBV29-1 and TRBJ1-1, the full variable domain is SAVISQKPSRDICQRGTSLTIQCQVDSQVTMMFWYRQQPGQSLTLIATANQGSEATYESGFVIDKFPISRPNLTFSTLTVSNMSPEDSSIYLCSALPSMGAWTEAFFGQGTRLTVV.